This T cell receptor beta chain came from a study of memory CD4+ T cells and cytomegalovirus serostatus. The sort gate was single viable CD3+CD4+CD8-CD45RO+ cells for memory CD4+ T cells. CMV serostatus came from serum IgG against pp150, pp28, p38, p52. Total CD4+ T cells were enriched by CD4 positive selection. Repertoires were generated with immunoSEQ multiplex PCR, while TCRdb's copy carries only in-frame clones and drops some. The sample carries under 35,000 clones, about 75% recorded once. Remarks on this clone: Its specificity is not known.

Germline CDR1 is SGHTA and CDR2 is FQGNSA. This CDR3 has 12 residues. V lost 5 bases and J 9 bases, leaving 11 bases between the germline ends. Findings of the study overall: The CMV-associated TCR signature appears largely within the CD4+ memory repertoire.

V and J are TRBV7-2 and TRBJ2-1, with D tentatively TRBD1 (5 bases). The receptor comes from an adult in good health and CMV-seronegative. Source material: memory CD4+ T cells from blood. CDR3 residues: CASSVQGTEQFF. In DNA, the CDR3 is TGTGCCAGCAGCGTTCAGGGTACTGAGCAGTTCTTC.